These 6 T cell receptor beta chains were all obtained from the same sample, sequenced in a study of PD-1 and CTLA-4 blockade in melanoma. Assay used: immunoSEQ multiplex PCR; TCRdb lists only in-frame clones, some missing. The table shows more than 25,000 clones, with roughly 91% occurring only once. The sample here was CD8+ T cells from peripheral blood, taken before anti-PD-1 treatment. Receptors were obtained from a human donor with melanoma.

The chain uses TRBV13 and TRBJ1-1, with D hard to call. The CDR3 contains 14 residues. V lost 0 bases and J lost 5, with 10 bases in between. CDR1 and CDR2 from the germline V gene are PRHDT and FYEKMQ (reference sequence). CDR3 sequence reads: CASSLGLGVTEAFF. Written as DNA, the CDR3 is TGTGCCAGCAGCTTAGGCCTCGGGGTGACTGAAGCTTTCTTT.

This chain joins TRBV7-8 and TRBJ1-5; D is uncertain. Between the trimmed V and J ends, which lost 2 bases and 4 bases, there was a span of 12 bases. CDR3 length: 15 amino acids. Looked up from germline, CDR1 is SGHVS and CDR2 is FQNEAQ. This CDR3 is CASSLRAKSNQPQHF. The DNA for the CDR3 is TGTGCCAGCAGCTTAAGGGCGAAGTCGAATCAGCCCCAGCATTTT. Supplemented by reference TRBV7-8 and TRBJ1-5, the full variable domain reads GAGVSQSPRYKVAKRGQDVALRCDPISGHVSLFWYQQALGQGPEFLTYFQNEAQLDKSGLPSDRFFAERPEGSVSTLKIQRTQQEDSAVYLCASSLRAKSNQPQHFGDGTRLSIL.

The chain joins TRBV28 to TRBJ2-1; 8 positions agree with TRBD2. The ends lost 4 bases at V and 9 bases at J; junction bases unmatched: 8. CDR1 is MDHEN, CDR2 SYDVKM, per germline. CDR3 length equals 14 residues. The CDR3 bases are TGTGCCAGCAGTTCCCCGGGACTAGGAGTTGAGCAGTTCTTC. Protein: CASSSPGLGVEQFF.

The chain couples TRBV5-4 to TRBJ1-1; D might be TRBD1 (5 bases). Trimming removed 4 bases from V and 6 bases from J, with 13 bases in between. CDR1 and CDR2 (germline): SGHNT, YYREEE (reference sequence). The CDR3 has 13 amino acids. The CDR3 DNA reads TGTGCCAGCAGCCCGACCAGGGCTTCTGAAGCTTTCTTT. This codes for CASSPTRASEAFF. The full variable domain, in which reference TRBV5-4 and TRBJ1-1 provide the parts outside the CDR3, is ETGVTQSPTHLIKTRGQQVTLRCSSQSGHNTVSWYQQALGQGPQFIFQYYREEENGRGNFPPRFSGLQFPNYSSELNVNALELDDSALYLCASSPTRASEAFFGQGTRLTVV.

The rearrangement links TRBV7-9 to TRBJ2-2; D perhaps matches TRBD1 (6 bases). Germline values: CDR1 SEHNR, CDR2 FQNEAQ (reference sequence). There are 15 residues in the CDR3. Trimming pared 6 bases from V and 0 bases from J, leaving 11 bases between. The CDR3 sequence is CASSSGAANTGELFF. CDR3 bases: TGTGCCAGCAGTTCAGGGGCCGCGAACACCGGGGAGCTGTTTTTT.

V is TRBV18 and J is TRBJ1-4, with a weak D call TRBD1 (5 bases). The CDR3 is made up of 17 amino acids. The V end lost 0 bases, the J end lost 3 bases, and 14 bases lay between the germline ends. The germline V gene has CDR1 KGHSH and CDR2 LQKENI. The CDR3 nucleotides are TGTGCCAGCTCACCACCGACAGTCGGGGCCCCTAATGAAAAACTGTTTTTT. Translation gives CASSPPTVGAPNEKLFF.